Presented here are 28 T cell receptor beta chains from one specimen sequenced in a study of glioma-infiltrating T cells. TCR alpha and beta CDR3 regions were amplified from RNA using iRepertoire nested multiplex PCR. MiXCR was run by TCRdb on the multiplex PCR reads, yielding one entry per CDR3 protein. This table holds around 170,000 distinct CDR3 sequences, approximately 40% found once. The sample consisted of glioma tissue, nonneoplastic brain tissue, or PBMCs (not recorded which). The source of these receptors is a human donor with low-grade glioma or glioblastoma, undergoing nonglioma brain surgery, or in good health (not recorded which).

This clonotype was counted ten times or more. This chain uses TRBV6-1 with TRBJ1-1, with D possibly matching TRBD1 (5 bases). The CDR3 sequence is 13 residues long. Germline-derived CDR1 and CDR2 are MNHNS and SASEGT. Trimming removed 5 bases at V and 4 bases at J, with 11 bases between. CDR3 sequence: CASSSRGITEAFF. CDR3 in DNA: TGTGCCAGCAGTTCCCGGGGGATCACTGAAGCTTTCTTT.

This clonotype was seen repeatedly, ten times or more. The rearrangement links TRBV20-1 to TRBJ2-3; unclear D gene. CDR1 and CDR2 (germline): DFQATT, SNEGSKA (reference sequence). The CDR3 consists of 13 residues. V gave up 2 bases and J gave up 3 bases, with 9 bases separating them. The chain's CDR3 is CSARSSGTDTQYF. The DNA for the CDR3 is TGCAGTGCTAGATCCTCTGGTACAGATACGCAGTATTTT.

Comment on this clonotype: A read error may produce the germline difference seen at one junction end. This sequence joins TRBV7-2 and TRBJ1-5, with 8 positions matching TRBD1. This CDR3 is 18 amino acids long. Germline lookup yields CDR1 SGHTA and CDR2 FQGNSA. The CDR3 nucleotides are TGTGCCAGCAGCCCCCAACGGACAGGGACTTATAGCGATCAGCCCCAGCATTTT. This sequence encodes CASSPQRTGTYSDQPQHF.

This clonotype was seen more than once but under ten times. DNA of the CDR3: TGTGCCAGCAGCCAAGTGTCCGCTACGGGAGAGCAGTACTTC. Translated, it gives CASSQVSATGEQYF. The V call is TRBV14, the J call TRBJ2-7; TRBD2 is a possible D gene (5 bases). Germline-derived CDR1 and CDR2 are SGHDN and FVKESK. The CDR3 sequence is 14 residues long. Trimming stripped 1 base from V and 7 bases from J, with 14 bases between.

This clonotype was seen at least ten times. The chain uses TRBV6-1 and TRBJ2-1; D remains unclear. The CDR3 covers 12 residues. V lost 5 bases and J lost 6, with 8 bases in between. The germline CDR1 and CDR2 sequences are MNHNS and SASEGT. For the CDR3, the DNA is TGTGCCAGCAGTCGAGACGTCAATGAGCAGTTCTTC. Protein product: CASSRDVNEQFF.

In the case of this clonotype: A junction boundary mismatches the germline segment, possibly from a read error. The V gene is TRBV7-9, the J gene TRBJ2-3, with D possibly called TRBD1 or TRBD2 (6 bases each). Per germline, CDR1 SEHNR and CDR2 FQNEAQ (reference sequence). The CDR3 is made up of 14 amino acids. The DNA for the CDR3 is TGTGCCAGCAGCCAAAATGGGAGGACAGATACGCGGTATTTT. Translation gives CASSQNGRTDTRYF.

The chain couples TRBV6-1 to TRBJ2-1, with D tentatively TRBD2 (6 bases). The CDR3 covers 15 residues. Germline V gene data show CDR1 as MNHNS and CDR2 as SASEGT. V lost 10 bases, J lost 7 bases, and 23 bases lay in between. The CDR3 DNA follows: TGTGCCATCATGCGACTAGGCCGAAGAGAAAATGAGCAGTTCTTC. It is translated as CAIMRLGRRENEQFF.

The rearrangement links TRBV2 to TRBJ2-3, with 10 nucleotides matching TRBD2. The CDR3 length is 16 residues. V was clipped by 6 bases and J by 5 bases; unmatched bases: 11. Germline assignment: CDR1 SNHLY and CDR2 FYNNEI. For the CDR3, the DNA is TGTGCCAGCAGCCGAAGCGGGGGGGCGGAGAGAGATACGCAGTATTTT. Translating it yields CASSRSGGAERDTQYF.

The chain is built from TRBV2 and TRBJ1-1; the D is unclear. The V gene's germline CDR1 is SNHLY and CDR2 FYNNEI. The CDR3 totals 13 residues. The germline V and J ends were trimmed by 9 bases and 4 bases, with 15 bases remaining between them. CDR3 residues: CARNAATRTEAFF. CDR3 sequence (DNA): TGTGCCAGGAATGCGGCGACGCGCACTGAAGCTTTCTTT.

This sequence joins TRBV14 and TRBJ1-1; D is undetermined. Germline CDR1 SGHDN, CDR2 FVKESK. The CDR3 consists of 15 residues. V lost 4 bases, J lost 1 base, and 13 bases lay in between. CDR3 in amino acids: CASSLSTGRNTEAFF. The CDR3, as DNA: TGTGCCAGCAGCCTCAGTACCGGGCGGAACACTGAAGCTTTCTTT.

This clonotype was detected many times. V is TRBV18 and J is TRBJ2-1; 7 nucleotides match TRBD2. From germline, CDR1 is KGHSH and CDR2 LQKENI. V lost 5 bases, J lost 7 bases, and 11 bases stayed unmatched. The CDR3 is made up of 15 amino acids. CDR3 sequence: CASSSTSSRSNEQFF. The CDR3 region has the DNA TGTGCCAGCTCATCGACTAGCTCGCGTTCGAATGAGCAGTTCTTC.

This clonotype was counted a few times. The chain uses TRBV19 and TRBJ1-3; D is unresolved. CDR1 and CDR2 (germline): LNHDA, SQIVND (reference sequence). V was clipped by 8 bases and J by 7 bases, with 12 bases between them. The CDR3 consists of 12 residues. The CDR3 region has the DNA TGTGCCAGTCGGAACGGGAAGAACACCATATATTTT. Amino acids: CASRNGKNTIYF.

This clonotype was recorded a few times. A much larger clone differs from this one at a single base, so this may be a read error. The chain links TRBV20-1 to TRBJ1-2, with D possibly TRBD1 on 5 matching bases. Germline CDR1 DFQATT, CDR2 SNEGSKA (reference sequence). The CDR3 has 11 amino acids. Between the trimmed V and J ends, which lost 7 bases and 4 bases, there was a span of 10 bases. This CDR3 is CSVKGSYGYTF. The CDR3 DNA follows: TGCAGTGTCAAGGGGTCCTATGGCTACACCTTC.

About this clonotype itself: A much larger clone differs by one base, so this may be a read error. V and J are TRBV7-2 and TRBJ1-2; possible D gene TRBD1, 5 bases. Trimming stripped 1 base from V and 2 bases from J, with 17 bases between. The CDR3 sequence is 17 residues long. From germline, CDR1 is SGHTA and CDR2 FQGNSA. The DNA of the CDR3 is TGTGCCAGCAGCTTAGAGTCAGGAGGGGTAGCCAACTATGGCTACACCTTC. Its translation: CASSLESGGVANYGYTF.

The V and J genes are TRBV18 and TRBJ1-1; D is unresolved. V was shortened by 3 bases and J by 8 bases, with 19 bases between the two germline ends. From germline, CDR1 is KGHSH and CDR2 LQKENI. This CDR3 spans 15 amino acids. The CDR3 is CASSPSGKQVQEAFF. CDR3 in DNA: TGTGCCAGCTCACCTTCGGGAAAGCAGGTTCAGGAAGCTTTCTTT. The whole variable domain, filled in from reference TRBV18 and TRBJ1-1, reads NAGVMQNPRHLVRRRGQEARLRCSPMKGHSHVYWYRQLPEEGLKFMVYLQKENIIDESGMPKERFSAEFPKEGPSILRIQQVVRGDSAAYFCASSPSGKQVQEAFFGQGTRLTVV.

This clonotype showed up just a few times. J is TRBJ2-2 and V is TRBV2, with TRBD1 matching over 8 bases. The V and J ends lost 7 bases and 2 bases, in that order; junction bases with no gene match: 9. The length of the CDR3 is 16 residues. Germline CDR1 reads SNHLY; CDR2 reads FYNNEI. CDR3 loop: CASKFSGQGNTGELFF. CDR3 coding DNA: TGTGCCAGCAAATTTTCAGGACAGGGAAACACCGGGGAGCTGTTTTTT. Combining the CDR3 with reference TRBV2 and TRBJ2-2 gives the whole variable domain EPEVTQTPSHQVTQMGQEVILRCVPISNHLYFYWYRQILGQKVEFLVSFYNNEISEKSEIFDDQFSVERPDGSNFTLKIRSTKLEDSAMYFCASKFSGQGNTGELFFGEGSRLTVL.

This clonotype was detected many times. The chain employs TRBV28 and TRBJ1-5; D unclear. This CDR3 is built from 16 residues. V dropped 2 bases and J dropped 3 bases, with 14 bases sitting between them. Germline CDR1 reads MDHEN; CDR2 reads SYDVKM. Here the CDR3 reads CASSLTADGFNQPQHF. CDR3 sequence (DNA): TGTGCCAGCAGTTTAACCGCGGACGGTTTCAATCAGCCCCAGCATTTT. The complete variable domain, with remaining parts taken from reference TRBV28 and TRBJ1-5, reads DVKVTQSSRYLVKRTGEKVFLECVQDMDHENMFWYRQDPGLGLRLIYFSYDVKMKEKGDIPEGYSVSREKKERFSLILESASTNQTSMYLCASSLTADGFNQPQHFGDGTRLSIL.

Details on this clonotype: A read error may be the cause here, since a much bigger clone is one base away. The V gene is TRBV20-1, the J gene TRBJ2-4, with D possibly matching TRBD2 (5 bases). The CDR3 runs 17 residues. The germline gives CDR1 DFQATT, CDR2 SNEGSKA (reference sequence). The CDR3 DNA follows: TGCAGTGCTAGAGAGGTCGGGGATCTTCTAGCCAAAAGCATTCAGTACTTC. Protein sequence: CSAREVGDLLAKSIQYF.

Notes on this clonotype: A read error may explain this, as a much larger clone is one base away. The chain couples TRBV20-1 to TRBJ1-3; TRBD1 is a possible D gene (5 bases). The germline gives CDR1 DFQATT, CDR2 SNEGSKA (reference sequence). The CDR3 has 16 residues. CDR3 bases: TGCAGTGATAGAGATGCCCATGGGGGAGGTGGAAACACCATATATTTT. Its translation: CSDRDAHGGGGNTIYF.

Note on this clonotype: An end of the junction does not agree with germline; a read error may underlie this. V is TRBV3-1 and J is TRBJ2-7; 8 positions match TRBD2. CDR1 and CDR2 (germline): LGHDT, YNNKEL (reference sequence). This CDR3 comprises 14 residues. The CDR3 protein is CACSQGGLVGEQYF. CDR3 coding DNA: TGTGCCTGCAGCCAAGGGGGACTAGTTGGCGAGCAGTACTTC.

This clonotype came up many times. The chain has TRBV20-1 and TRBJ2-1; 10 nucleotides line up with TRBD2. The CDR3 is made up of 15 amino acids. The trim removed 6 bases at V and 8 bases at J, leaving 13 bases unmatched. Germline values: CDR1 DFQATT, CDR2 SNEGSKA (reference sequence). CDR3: CSAQPPSGSWYEQFF. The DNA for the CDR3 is TGCAGTGCGCAGCCCCCTAGCGGGAGTTGGTATGAGCAGTTCTTC.

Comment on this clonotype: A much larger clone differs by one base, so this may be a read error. CDR3 residues: CASNLATQETQYF. The CDR3 DNA reads TGTGCCAGCAACCTAGCTACACAAGAGACCCAGTACTTC. This sequence joins TRBV28 and TRBJ2-5; possible D gene TRBD2, 5 bases. CDR3 length: 13 amino acids. Trimming removed 7 bases at V and 2 bases at J, with 11 bases between. The germline gives CDR1 MDHEN, CDR2 SYDVKM.

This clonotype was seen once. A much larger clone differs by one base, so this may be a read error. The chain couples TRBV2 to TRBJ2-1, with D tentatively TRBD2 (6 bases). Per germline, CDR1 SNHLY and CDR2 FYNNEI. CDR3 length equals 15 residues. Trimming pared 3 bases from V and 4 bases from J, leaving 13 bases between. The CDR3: CASSDSHGGYNEQFF. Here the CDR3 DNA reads TGTGCCAGCAGTGATAGTCACGGAGGGTACAATGAGCAGTTCTTC.

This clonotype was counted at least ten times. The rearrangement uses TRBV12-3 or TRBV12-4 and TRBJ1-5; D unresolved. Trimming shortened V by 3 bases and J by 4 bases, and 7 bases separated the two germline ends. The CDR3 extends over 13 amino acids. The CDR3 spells CASSFGENQPQHF. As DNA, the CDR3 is TGTGCCAGCAGTTTTGGGGAAAATCAGCCCCAGCATTTT.

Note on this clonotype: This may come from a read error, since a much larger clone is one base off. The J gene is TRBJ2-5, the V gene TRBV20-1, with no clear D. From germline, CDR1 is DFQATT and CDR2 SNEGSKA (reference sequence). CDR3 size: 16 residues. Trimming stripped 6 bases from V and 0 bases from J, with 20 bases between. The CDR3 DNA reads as TGCAGTGCGATATTCATAGGTGGTGGGGACCAAGAGACCCAGTACTTC. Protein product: CSAIFIGGGDQETQYF.

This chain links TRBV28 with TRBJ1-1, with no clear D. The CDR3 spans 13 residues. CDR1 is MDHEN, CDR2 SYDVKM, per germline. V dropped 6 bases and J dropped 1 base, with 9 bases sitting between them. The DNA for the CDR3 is TGTGCCAGCAGAGAGGGCCGGAACACTGAAGCTTTCTTT. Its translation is CASREGRNTEAFF.

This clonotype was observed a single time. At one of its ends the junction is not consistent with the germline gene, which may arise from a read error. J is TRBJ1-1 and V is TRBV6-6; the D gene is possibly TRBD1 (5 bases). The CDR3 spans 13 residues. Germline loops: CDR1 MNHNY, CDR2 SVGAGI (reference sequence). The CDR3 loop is CASSYGGATEALF. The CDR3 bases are TGTGCCAGCAGTTACGGAGGGGCCACTGAAGCTTTATTT.

The CDR3 loop is CASSLRGTGYGKRAFF. In DNA form, the CDR3 reads TGTGCCAGCAGCCTTCGGGGGACAGGGTACGGAAAGAGAGCTTTCTTT. This chain connects TRBV13 to TRBJ1-1; 9 nucleotides line up with TRBD1. Unmatched junction bases numbered 17, after V lost 5 bases and J lost 10 bases. This CDR3 region has 16 residues. Germline loops: CDR1 PRHDT, CDR2 FYEKMQ (reference sequence).